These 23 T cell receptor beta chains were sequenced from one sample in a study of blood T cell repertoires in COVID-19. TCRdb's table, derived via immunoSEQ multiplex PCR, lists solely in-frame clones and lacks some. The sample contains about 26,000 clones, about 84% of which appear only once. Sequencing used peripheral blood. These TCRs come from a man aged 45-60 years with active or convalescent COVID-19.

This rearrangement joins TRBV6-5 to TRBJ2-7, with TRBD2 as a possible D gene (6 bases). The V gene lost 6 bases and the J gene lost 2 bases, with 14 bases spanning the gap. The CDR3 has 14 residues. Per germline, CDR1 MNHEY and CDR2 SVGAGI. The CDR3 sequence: CASRRGIFTYEQYF. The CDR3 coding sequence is TGTGCCAGCAGACGCGGGATCTTTACCTACGAGCAGTACTTC.

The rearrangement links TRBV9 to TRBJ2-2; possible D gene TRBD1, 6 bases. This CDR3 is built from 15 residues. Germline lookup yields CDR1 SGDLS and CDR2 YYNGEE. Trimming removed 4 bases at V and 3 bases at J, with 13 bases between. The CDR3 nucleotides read TGTGCCAGCAGCAGTCAGGGGTCAGACACCGGGGAGCTGTTTTTT. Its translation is CASSSQGSDTGELFF.

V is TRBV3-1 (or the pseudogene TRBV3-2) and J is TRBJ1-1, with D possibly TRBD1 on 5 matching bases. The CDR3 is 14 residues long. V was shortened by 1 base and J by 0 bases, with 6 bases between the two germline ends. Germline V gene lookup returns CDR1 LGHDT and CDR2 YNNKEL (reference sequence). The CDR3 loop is CASSQGTLNTEAFF. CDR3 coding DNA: TGTGCCAGCAGCCAAGGGACACTGAACACTGAAGCTTTCTTT.

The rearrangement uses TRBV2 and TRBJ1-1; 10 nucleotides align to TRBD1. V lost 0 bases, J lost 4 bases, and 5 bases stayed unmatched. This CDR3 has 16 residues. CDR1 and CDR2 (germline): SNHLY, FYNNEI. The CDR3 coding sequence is TGTGCCAGCAGTGAAGCAGGACAGGGGGAAAGCACTGAAGCTTTCTTT. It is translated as CASSEAGQGESTEAFF.

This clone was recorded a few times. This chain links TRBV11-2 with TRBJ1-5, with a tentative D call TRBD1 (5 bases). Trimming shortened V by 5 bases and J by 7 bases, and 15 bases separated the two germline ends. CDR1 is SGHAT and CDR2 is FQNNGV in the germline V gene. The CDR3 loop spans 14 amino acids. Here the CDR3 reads CASSPAGIGQPQHF. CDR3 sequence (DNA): TGTGCCAGCAGCCCAGCAGGGATTGGACAGCCCCAGCATTTT.

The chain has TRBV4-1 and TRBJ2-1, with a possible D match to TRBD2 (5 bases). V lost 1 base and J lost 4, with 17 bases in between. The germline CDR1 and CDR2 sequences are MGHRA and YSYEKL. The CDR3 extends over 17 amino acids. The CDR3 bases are TGCGCCAGCAGCCAAGCGAGGGCGAGGACTTTGTACAATGAGCAGTTCTTC. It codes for CASSQARARTLYNEQFF.

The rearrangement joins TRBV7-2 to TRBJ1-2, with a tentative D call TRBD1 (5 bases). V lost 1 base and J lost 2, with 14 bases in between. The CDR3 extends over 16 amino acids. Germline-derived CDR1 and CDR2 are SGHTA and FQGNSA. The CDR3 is CASSLEFGQRNYGYTF. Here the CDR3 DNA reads TGTGCCAGCAGCTTAGAATTTGGACAAAGGAACTATGGCTACACCTTC.

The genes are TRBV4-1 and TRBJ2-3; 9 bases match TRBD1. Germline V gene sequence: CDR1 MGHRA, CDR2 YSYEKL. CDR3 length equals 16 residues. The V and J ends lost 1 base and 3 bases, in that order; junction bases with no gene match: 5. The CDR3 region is CASSQGGTGITDTQYF. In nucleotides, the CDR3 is TGCGCCAGCAGCCAAGGTGGGACAGGGATTACAGATACGCAGTATTTT.

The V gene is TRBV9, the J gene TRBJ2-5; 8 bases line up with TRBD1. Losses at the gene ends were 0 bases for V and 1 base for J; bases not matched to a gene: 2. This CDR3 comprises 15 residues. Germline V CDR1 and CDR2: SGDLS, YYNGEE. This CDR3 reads CASSVGQGPQETQYF. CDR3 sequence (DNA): TGTGCCAGCAGCGTAGGACAGGGGCCCCAAGAGACCCAGTACTTC.

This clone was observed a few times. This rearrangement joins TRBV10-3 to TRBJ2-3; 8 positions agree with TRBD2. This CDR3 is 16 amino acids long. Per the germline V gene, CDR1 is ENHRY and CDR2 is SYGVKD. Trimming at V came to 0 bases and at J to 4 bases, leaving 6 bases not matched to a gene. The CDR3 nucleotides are TGTGCCATCAGTGAGTCGGGGACTAGGTTCTCAGATACGCAGTATTTT. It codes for CAISESGTRFSDTQYF.

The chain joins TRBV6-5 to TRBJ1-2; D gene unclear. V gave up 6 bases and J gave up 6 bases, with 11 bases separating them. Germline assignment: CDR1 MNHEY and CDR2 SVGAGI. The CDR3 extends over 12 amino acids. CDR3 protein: CASRTNRDGYTF. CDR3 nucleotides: TGTGCCAGCAGGACCAACAGAGATGGCTACACCTTC.

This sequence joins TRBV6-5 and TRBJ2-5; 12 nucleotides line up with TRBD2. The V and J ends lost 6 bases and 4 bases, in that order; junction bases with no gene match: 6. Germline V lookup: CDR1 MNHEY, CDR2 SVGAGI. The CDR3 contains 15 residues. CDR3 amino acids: CASSPGLAGSETQYF. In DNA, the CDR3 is TGTGCCAGCAGCCCCGGACTAGCGGGGTCAGAGACCCAGTACTTC.

The CDR3 sequence: CATSRRLDTRQVPRELFF. Written as DNA, the CDR3 is TGTGCCACCAGCAGACGACTTGATACCCGACAGGTTCCCAGGGAGCTGTTTTTT. The chain joins TRBV15 to TRBJ2-2; D might be TRBD1 (6 bases). Looked up from germline, CDR1 is LNHNV and CDR2 is YYDKDF (reference sequence). The CDR3 has 18 residues. Trimming pared 2 bases from V and 9 bases from J, leaving 25 bases between.

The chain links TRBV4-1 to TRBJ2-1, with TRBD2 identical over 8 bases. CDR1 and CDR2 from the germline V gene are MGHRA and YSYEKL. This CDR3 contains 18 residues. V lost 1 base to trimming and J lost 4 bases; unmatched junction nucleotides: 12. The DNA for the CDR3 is TGCGCCAGCAGCCAAGGGAGGGGCGGGGGGAACAAATACAATGAGCAGTTCTTC. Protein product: CASSQGRGGGNKYNEQFF.

CDR3 loop: CASSQAGGGANYGYTF. As DNA, the CDR3 is TGTGCCAGCAGCCAAGCGGGCGGGGGAGCTAACTATGGCTACACCTTC. This rearrangement joins TRBV3-1 (or the pseudogene TRBV3-2) to TRBJ1-2, with a weak D call TRBD1 (5 bases). Trimming stripped 1 base from V and 0 bases from J, with 12 bases between. CDR3 size: 16 residues. The germline gives CDR1 LGHDT, CDR2 YNNKEL (reference sequence).

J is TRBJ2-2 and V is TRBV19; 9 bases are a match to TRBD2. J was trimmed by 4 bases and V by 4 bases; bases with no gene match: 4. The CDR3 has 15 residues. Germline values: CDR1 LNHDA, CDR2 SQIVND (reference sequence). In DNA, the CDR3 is TGTGCCAGTAGTAGACGCGGGGGGGTCACCGGGGAGCTGTTTTTT. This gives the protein CASSRRGGVTGELFF.

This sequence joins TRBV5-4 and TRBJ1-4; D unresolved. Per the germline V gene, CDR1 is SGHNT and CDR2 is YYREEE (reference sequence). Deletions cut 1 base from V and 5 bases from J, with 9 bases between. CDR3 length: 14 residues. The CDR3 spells CASSLTSGNEKLFF. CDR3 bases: TGTGCCAGCAGCTTGACTTCAGGCAATGAAAAACTGTTTTTT.

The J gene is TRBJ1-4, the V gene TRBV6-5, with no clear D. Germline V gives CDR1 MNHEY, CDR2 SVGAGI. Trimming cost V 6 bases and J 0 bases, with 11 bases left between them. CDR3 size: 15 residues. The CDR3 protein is CASSREVATNEKLFF. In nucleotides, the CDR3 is TGTGCCAGCAGCCGGGAGGTGGCAACTAATGAAAAACTGTTTTTT.

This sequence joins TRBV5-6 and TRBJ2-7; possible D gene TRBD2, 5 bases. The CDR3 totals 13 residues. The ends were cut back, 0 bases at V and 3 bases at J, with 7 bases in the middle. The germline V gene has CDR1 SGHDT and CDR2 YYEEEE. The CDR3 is CASSLAGFYEQYF. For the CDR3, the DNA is TGTGCCAGCAGCTTGGCGGGGTTCTACGAGCAGTACTTC.

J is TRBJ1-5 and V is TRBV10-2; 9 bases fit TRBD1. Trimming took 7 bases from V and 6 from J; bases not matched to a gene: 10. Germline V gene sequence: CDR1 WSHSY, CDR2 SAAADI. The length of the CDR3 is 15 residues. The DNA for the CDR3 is TGCGCCAGCACCACCGGGACAGGGACGGGTCAGCCCCAGCATTTT. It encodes CASTTGTGTGQPQHF.

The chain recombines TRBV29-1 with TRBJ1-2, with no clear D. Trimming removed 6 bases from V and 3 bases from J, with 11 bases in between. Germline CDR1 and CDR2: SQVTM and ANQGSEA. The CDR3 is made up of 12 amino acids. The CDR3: CSVQTRDYGYTF. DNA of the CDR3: TGCAGCGTCCAGACGAGGGACTATGGCTACACCTTC.

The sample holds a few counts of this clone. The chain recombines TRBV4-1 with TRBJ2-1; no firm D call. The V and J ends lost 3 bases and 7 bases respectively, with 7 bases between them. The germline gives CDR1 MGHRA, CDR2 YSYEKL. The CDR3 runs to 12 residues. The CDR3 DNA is TGCGCCAGCAGCCAGCGCTTGAATGAGCAGTTCTTC. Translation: CASSQRLNEQFF.

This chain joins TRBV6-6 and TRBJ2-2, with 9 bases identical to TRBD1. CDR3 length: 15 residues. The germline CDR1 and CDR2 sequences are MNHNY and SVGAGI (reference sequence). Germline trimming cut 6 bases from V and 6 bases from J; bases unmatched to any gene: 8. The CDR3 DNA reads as TGTGCCAGCAGATCCACAGGGGGCGTTGCCGGGGAGCTGTTTTTT. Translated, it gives CASRSTGGVAGELFF.